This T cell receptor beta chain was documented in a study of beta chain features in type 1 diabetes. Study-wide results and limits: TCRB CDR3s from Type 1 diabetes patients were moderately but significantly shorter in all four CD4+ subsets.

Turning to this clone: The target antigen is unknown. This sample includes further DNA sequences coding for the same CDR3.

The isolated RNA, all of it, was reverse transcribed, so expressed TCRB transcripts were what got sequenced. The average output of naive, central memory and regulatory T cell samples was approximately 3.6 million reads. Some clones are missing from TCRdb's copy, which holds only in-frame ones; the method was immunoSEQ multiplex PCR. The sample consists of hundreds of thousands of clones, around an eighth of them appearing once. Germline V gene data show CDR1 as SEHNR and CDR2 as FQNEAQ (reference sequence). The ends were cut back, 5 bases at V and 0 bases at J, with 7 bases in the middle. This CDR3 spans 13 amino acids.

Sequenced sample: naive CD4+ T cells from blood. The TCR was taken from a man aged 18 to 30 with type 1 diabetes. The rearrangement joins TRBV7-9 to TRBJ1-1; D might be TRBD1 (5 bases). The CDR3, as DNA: TGTGCCAGCAGCCCGACAGTGAACACTGAAGCTTTCTTT. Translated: CASSPTVNTEAFF.